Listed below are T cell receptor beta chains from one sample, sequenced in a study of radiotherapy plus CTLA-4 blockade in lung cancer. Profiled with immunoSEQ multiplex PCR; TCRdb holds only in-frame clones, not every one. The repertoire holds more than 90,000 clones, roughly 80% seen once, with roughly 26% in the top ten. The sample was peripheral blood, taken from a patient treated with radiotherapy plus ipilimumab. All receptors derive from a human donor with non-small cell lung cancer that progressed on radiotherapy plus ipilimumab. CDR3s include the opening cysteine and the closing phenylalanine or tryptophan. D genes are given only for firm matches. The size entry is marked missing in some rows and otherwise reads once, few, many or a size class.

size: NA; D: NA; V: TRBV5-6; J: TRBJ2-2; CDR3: CASSPGDGGELFF; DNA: TGTGCCAGCAGCCCAGGGGACGGCGGGGAGCTGTTTTTT
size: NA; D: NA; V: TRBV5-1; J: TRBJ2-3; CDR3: CASSFSSDTQYF; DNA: TGCGCCAGCAGCTTCAGTTCAGATACGCAGTATTTT
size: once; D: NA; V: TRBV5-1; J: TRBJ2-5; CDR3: CASSPQTGGETQYF; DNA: TGCGCCAGCAGCCCACAGACTGGTGGGGAGACCCAGTACTTC
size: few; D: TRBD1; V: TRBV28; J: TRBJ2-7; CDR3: CASSKTRDSFYEQYF; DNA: TGTGCCAGCAGCAAGACCCGGGACAGCTTCTACGAGCAGTACTTC
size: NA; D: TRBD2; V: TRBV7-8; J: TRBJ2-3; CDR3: CASKPTAGVGDTQYF; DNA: TGTGCCAGCAAACCCACAGCGGGAGTAGGAGATACGCAGTATTTT
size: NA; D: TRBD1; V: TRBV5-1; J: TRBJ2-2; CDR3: CASSGLSGGAAGELFF; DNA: TGCGCCAGCAGCGGGTTATCAGGGGGCGCCGCCGGGGAGCTGTTTTTT
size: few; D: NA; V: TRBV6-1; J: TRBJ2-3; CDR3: CASSERGAPDTQYF; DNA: TGTGCCAGCAGTGAAAGGGGGGCCCCAGATACGCAGTATTTT
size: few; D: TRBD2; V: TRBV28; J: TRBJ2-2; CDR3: CASSLGTSGRANTGELFF; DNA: TGTGCCAGCAGTTTAGGGACTAGCGGGAGGGCGAACACCGGGGAGCTGTTTTTT
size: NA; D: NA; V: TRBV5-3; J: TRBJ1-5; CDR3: CARSLVRGAGNQPQHF; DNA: TGTGCCAGAAGCTTGGTACGCGGAGCCGGCAATCAGCCCCAGCATTTT
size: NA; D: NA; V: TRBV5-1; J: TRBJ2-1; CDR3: CASSLLRIDEQFF; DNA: TGCGCCAGCAGCTTACTGAGGATCGATGAGCAGTTCTTC
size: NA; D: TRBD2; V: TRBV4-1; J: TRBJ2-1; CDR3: CASSPGLAGLGEQFF; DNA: TGCGCCAGCAGCCCGGGACTAGCGGGACTGGGGGAGCAGTTCTTC
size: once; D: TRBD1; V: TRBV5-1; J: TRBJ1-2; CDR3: CASTPQSQGAYGYTF; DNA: TGCGCCAGCACCCCACAAAGCCAGGGGGCCTATGGCTACACCTTC
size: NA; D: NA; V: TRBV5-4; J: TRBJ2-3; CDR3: CASSLIGTGPDTQYF; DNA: TGTGCCAGCAGCTTGATCGGTACCGGCCCAGATACGCAGTATTTT
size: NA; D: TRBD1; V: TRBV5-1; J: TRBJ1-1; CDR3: CASSPGQGQNTEAFF; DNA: TGCGCCAGCAGCCCCGGACAGGGTCAGAACACTGAAGCTTTCTTT
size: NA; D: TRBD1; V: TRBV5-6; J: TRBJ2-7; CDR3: CASSLDRGRRAYEQYF; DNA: TGTGCCAGCAGCTTGGACAGGGGGCGTAGAGCCTACGAGCAGTACTTC